This TCR beta chain was recovered during a study of shared clonotypes between healthy human individuals. Study-level results: Deeper or shallower sequencing was expected to change how clonotypes are shared among donors. A small donor pool kept down the genetic and exposure-history diversity that was represented.

The CDR3 runs 15 residues. V shed 4 bases and J 10 bases; nucleotides not matched to a gene: 7. The repertoire was sequenced with immunoSEQ multiplex PCR; TCRdb's copy has only in-frame clones and lacks some. The table shows about 510,000 clones, with over 75% occurring only once. In this sample, this clone turned up once. The antigen remains unidentified. This TCR derives from a middle-aged woman in good health. Some clones in this sample may be carry-over from other donors' samples. The chain employs TRBV5-7 and TRBJ2-5; TRBD2 aligns across 16 bases. TRBV5-7 is an ORF, and what it does is uncertain. Sequenced: PBMCs. The CDR3 DNA follows: TGTGCCAGCAGCGCCGGGACTAGCGGGAGGGTCCTCCAGTACTTC. It is translated as CASSAGTSGRVLQYF.